These T cell receptor beta chains were read from a single sample in a study of blood T cell repertoires in COVID-19. Profiled with immunoSEQ multiplex PCR; TCRdb holds only in-frame clones, not every one. The data hold hundreds of thousands of clones, with roughly 88% observed a single time. Material for sequencing was PBMCs or T cells enriched from blood (not recorded which). All receptors come from a woman under 40 who had recovered from COVID-19. Each CDR3 is given with its conserved first and last residue. A D gene is named only where the DNA matches it firmly. Clone size appears in some rows only: once, few, many, or a class for an expanded clone.

>NA|NA|TRBJ1-1|TRBV27
CASSLKSGGWTEAFF
TGTGCCAGCAGTTTAAAGTCGGGGGGATGGACTGAAGCTTTCTTT
>TRBD1|NA|TRBJ1-6|TRBV5-1
CATGWDSNSPLHF
TGCGCCACCGGATGGGACAGCAATTCACCCCTCCACTTT
>NA|once|TRBJ1-4|TRBV2
CASSDGHLGEKLFF
TGTGCCAGCAGTGATGGACACTTGGGTGAAAAACTGTTTTTT
>NA|NA|TRBJ1-3|TRBV6-5
CASSYGGVDGNTIYF
TGTGCCAGCAGTTACGGTGGAGTGGATGGAAACACCATATATTTT
>TRBD2|NA|TRBJ2-1|TRBV19
CASRTGGSSYNEQFF
TGTGCCAGTAGAACAGGCGGGAGCTCCTACAATGAGCAGTTCTTC
>TRBD2|once|TRBJ2-7|TRBV9
CASSVGAGSDEQYF
TGTGCCAGCAGCGTAGGAGCGGGATCGGACGAGCAGTACTTC
>NA|once|TRBJ1-1|TRBV5-1
CASRMTTGVVTEAFF
TGCGCCAGCAGGATGACTACCGGCGTGGTCACTGAAGCTTTCTTT
>TRBD1|once|TRBJ2-1|TRBV5-4
CASSTGVAYNEQFF
TGTGCCAGCAGCACAGGGGTGGCCTACAATGAGCAGTTCTTC
>TRBD2|NA|TRBJ2-1|TRBV18
CASSTSHSRGRNEQFF
TGTGCCAGCTCCACATCCCACTCGCGGGGGAGGAATGAGCAGTTCTTC
>NA|NA|TRBJ1-3|TRBV6-5
CASRSNGNTIYF
TGTGCCAGCAGGAGCAATGGAAACACCATATATTTT
>NA|once|TRBJ2-2|TRBV7-9
CASSPLAHNTGELFF
TGTGCCAGCAGCCCCCTAGCGCACAACACCGGGGAGCTGTTTTTT
>NA|few|TRBJ2-6|TRBV11-2
CASTPTGLSGANVLTF
TGTGCCAGCACCCCGACGGGTCTCTCTGGGGCCAACGTCCTGACTTTC
>TRBD1|NA|TRBJ2-7|TRBV7-3
CASSLGTGGTYEQYF
TGTGCCAGCAGCCTGGGGACAGGGGGGACCTACGAGCAGTACTTC
>NA|NA|TRBJ2-5|TRBV29-1
CSVARGQETQYF
TGCAGCGTTGCTCGGGGGCAAGAGACCCAGTACTTC
>NA|NA|TRBJ2-1|TRBV4-3
CASSQDMPRGYNEQFF
TGCGCCAGCAGCCAAGATATGCCTAGAGGGTACAATGAGCAGTTCTTC
>TRBD2|NA|TRBJ2-3|TRBV11-2
CASSRRAGLAGTTDTQYF
TGTGCCAGCAGCCGACGAGCGGGACTAGCGGGGACCACAGATACGCAGTATTTT
>TRBD2|NA|TRBJ2-2|TRBV27
CASSFPSGSGGELFF
TGTGCCAGCAGTTTCCCTAGCGGGAGTGGCGGGGAGCTGTTTTTT
>NA|NA|TRBJ1-6|TRBV24-1
CATSEQGAFSPLHF
TGTGCCACCAGTGAACAGGGTGCTTTTTCACCCCTCCACTTT
>TRBD2|NA|TRBJ2-5|TRBV7-9
CASSGLAGEETQYF
TGTGCCAGCAGCGGTCTAGCGGGAGAAGAGACCCAGTACTTC
>TRBD1|NA|TRBJ2-7|TRBV27
CASSAGTGAREQYF
TGTGCCAGCAGTGCCGGGACAGGGGCGCGCGAGCAGTACTTC
>TRBD2|NA|TRBJ2-5|TRBV27
CASSLYGGGSGTQYF
TGTGCCAGCAGTTTATATGGCGGGGGTTCGGGGACCCAGTACTTC
>TRBD1|NA|TRBJ2-5|TRBV5-4
CASSGGWDSQETQYF
TGTGCCAGCAGCGGTGGCTGGGACAGCCAAGAGACCCAGTACTTC
>TRBD1|NA|TRBJ2-3|TRBV5-6
CASSFWTGGTDTQYF
TGTGCCAGCAGCTTTTGGACAGGGGGCACAGATACGCAGTATTTT
>TRBD1|NA|TRBJ1-6|TRBV7-6
CASSSEPTDRGEPLHF
TGTGCCAGCAGCTCTGAGCCTACGGACAGGGGGGAACCCCTCCACTTT
>NA|NA|TRBJ2-7|TRBV5-1
CASSLVTNPASRKYF
TGCGCCAGCAGCTTGGTGACAAACCCTGCTAGCAGAAAGTACTTC
>NA|NA|TRBJ1-1|TRBV7-9
CASSLDSSSGALNTEAFF
TGTGCCAGCAGCTTAGACAGCAGTAGCGGGGCCTTGAACACTGAAGCTTTCTTT
>TRBD1|NA|TRBJ2-7|TRBV7-2
CASSDRTGGTYEQYF
TGTGCCAGCAGCGACCGGACAGGGGGGACCTACGAGCAGTACTTC
>TRBD2|NA|TRBJ2-1|TRBV18
CASSGLAGGRGYNEQFF
TGTGCCAGCTCCGGACTAGCGGGGGGGCGTGGTTACAATGAGCAGTTCTTC
>NA|NA|TRBJ2-6|TRBV5-6
CASSWGGGVPGANVLTF
TGTGCCAGCAGCTGGGGAGGAGGAGTTCCTGGGGCCAACGTCCTGACTTTC
>NA|NA|TRBJ1-2|TRBV3-1/TRBV3-2
CASSQDRTVVKGYTF
TGTGCCAGCAGCCAAGACCGGACAGTCGTAAAGGGCTACACCTTC
>NA|NA|TRBJ2-5|TRBV7-9
CASSLPSSRLYQETQYF
TGTGCCAGCAGCTTACCTTCCTCCCGGTTGTACCAAGAGACCCAGTACTTC
>TRBD2|NA|TRBJ2-1|TRBV11-3
CASSLADLKRGDNEQFF
TGTGCCAGCAGCTTAGCCGACTTAAAGCGGGGGGACAATGAGCAGTTCTTC
>TRBD2|NA|TRBJ2-1|TRBV9
CASSVGGNNNEQFF
TGTGCCAGCAGCGTGGGGGGGAATAACAATGAGCAGTTCTTC
>NA|NA|TRBJ1-5|TRBV7-8
CASTREIAGQPQHF
TGTGCCAGCACTCGTGAGATTGCAGGTCAGCCCCAGCATTTT
>NA|NA|TRBJ1-2|TRBV12-3/TRBV12-4
CASREGNYGYTF
TGTGCCAGCAGGGAGGGGAACTATGGCTACACCTTC
>TRBD2|NA|TRBJ2-7|TRBV7-2
CASSGGRDLYEQYF
TGTGCCAGCAGCGGCGGGAGGGACCTCTACGAGCAGTACTTC
>NA|once|TRBJ2-1|TRBV5-4
CASSFQTSPYSEQFF
TGTGCCAGCAGCTTCCAGACTAGTCCATACAGTGAGCAGTTCTTC
>TRBD2|NA|TRBJ2-7|TRBV10-3
CAISTRTSGEGEQYF
TGTGCCATCAGTACTCGGACTAGCGGGGAAGGGGAGCAGTACTTC
>TRBD1|NA|TRBJ1-1|TRBV12-3/TRBV12-4
CASSPDRGGAFF
TGTGCCAGCAGCCCAGACAGGGGGGGAGCTTTCTTT
>NA|NA|TRBJ2-3|TRBV6-5
CASSYGSNTQYF
TGTGCCAGCAGTTACGGTAGCAATACGCAGTATTTT
>TRBD1|NA|TRBJ2-7|TRBV5-5
CASSPTPPQGREQYF
TGTGCCAGCAGCCCGACCCCCCCACAGGGGCGAGAGCAGTACTTC
>TRBD1|NA|TRBJ2-7|TRBV10-3
CAISEGWGQSSYEQYF
TGTGCCATCAGTGAGGGGTGGGGACAGAGCTCCTACGAGCAGTACTTC